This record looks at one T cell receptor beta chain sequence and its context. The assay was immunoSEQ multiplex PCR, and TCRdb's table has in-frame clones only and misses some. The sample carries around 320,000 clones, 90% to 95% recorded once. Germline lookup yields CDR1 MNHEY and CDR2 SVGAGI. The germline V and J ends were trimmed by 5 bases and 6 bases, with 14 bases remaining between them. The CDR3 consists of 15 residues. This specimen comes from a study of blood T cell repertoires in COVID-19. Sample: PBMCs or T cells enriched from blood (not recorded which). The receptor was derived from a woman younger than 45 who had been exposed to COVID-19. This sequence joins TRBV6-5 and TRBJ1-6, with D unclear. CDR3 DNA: TGTGCCAGCAGTAGCCCGGGAACCCCTAATTCACCCCTCCACTTT. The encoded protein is CASSSPGTPNSPLHF.